A single sample gave rise to the 31 T cell receptor beta chains below, sequenced in a study of T-cell reconstitution after alpha-beta-depleted transplantation in children. For TCRbeta, the library was prepared with unique molecular identifiers. TCRdb fed the PCR reads into MiXCR, producing one record per CDR3 protein. Here the sample spans fewer than 700,000 distinct CDR3 sequences, under 15% being singletons. Sequencing used PBMCs, mostly from graft donor cells, obtained 360 days after TCRalphabeta/CD19-depleted stem cell transplant. The receptors stem from a male patient under 18 who had a stem cell transplant for acute myeloid leukemia, so the T cells may come from the graft donor.

The chain employs TRBV20-1 and TRBJ2-5; no clear D. The CDR3 is 12 residues long. Looked up from germline, CDR1 is DFQATT and CDR2 is SNEGSKA (reference sequence). The germline V and J ends were trimmed by 4 bases and 4 bases, with 10 bases remaining between them. The CDR3 reads CSANEEGETQYF. The CDR3 DNA sequence: TGCAGTGCTAACGAGGAAGGAGAGACCCAGTACTTC.

The CDR3 nucleotides are TGTGCCAGCAGCTTAGGCGGCGGGAGGGCCTCAGATACGCAGTATTTT. Protein product: CASSLGGGRASDTQYF. V usage is TRBV7-3 and J usage is TRBJ2-3, with TRBD2 matching 9 bases. CDR3 length: 16 amino acids. The germline V gene encodes CDR1 SGHTA and CDR2 FQGTGA. The V and J ends lost 2 bases and 4 bases, in that order; junction bases with no gene match: 7.

This chain uses TRBV28 with TRBJ1-3; 8 bases align to TRBD1. The CDR3 totals 14 residues. The V gene's germline CDR1 is MDHEN and CDR2 SYDVKM. J gave up 2 bases and V 6 bases, and 3 bases lay outside the gene matches. The CDR3 loop is CASSPGQAGNTIYF. CDR3 DNA: TGTGCCAGCAGCCCGGGACAGGCTGGAAACACCATATATTTT.

The V and J genes are TRBV28 and TRBJ2-2, with D perhaps TRBD2 (5 bases). The CDR3 totals 11 residues. Trimming removed 9 bases at V and 7 bases at J, with 9 bases between. CDR1 and CDR2 from the germline V gene are MDHEN and SYDVKM. CDR3 DNA sequence: TGTGCCAGTTCCGGGGTCGGGGAGCTGTTTTTT. It codes for CASSGVGELFF.

This clonotype was detected a few times. The chain employs TRBV7-8 and TRBJ2-3; 10 positions agree with TRBD2. This CDR3 comprises 17 residues. Germline V gives CDR1 SGHVS, CDR2 FQNEAQ. With V trimmed by 1 base and J by 1 base, 5 bases remained unmatched. The DNA for the CDR3 is TGTGCCAGCAGCTTAGAAGGCACTAGCGGGGGCACAGATACGCAGTATTTT. Its protein is CASSLEGTSGGTDTQYF.

CDR3 coding DNA: TGCAGTGCTAGAGGTTCAGCCCCCTACGAGCAGTACTTC. Amino acids: CSARGSAPYEQYF. This chain uses TRBV20-1 with TRBJ2-7, with no clear D. CDR3 size: 13 residues. With 1 base removed from V and 2 bases from J, the gap between germline ends came to 9 bases. The germline gives CDR1 DFQATT, CDR2 SNEGSKA (reference sequence).

This clonotype occurred a few times. The chain uses TRBV6-2 or TRBV6-3 and TRBJ2-3; tentatively, D is TRBD2 (6 bases). The V gene's germline CDR1 is MNHEY and CDR2 SVGEGT. Trimming stripped 5 bases from V and 2 bases from J, with 8 bases between. The CDR3 runs to 13 residues. For the CDR3, the DNA is TGTGCCAGCAGTCGGGGGATCACAGATACGCAGTATTTT. Its translation is CASSRGITDTQYF.

The J gene is TRBJ2-1, the V gene TRBV7-2, with 9 bases fitting TRBD2. The CDR3 totals 16 residues. Germline V gene data show CDR1 as SGHTA and CDR2 as FQGNSA. Trimming removed 1 base from V and 3 bases from J; junction bases left unmatched: 4. The CDR3 region is CASSLDVAGVYNEQFF. The CDR3 coding sequence is TGTGCCAGCAGCTTAGACGTAGCGGGAGTCTACAATGAGCAGTTCTTC. Looking up the rest from reference TRBV7-2 and TRBJ2-1 gives the full variable domain: GAGVSQSPSNKVTEKGKDVELRCDPISGHTALYWYRQSLGQGLEFLIYFQGNSAPDKSGLPSDRFSAERTGGSVSTLTIQRTQQEDSAVYLCASSLDVAGVYNEQFFGPGTRLTVL.

The table lists this clonotype with a few counts. The chain joins TRBV9 to TRBJ2-6; TRBD1 matches 12 bases. The CDR3 runs to 18 residues. The ends lost 3 bases at V and 2 bases at J; junction bases unmatched: 6. The germline CDR1 and CDR2 sequences are SGDLS and YYNGEE. In DNA, the CDR3 is TGTGCCAGCAGCGGTCCCGGGACAGGGGGCGCTGGGGCCAACGTCCTGACTTTC. Translated, it gives CASSGPGTGGAGANVLTF.

The chain couples TRBV29-1 to TRBJ1-1, with TRBD1 matching over 8 bases. The CDR3 covers 14 residues. Unmatched junction bases numbered 8, after V lost 4 bases and J lost 4 bases. The germline V gene encodes CDR1 SQVTM and CDR2 ANQGSEA. CDR3 in amino acids: CSVAPRGLGTEAFF. CDR3 in DNA: TGCAGCGTTGCCCCCAGGGGGCTGGGCACTGAAGCTTTCTTT.

This clonotype was seen a few times. The CDR3 region has the DNA TGTGCCAGCAGGCCGAGGGTTAAGGGCGAGCAGTACTTC. This codes for CASRPRVKGEQYF. The V and J genes are TRBV6-1 and TRBJ2-7; possibly TRBD2 for D (5 bases). This CDR3 is built from 13 residues. Germline CDR1 and CDR2: MNHNS and SASEGT. Trimming stripped 6 bases from V and 6 bases from J, with 15 bases between.

This clonotype has a handful of counts. The gene calls are TRBV10-3 and TRBJ2-2, with D possibly matching TRBD2 (5 bases). This CDR3 comprises 15 residues. Germline lookup yields CDR1 ENHRY and CDR2 SYGVKD. Trimming shortened V by 11 bases and J by 3 bases, and 19 bases separated the two germline ends. The CDR3 sequence is CAGSVTHGDTGELFF. In DNA, the CDR3 is TGTGCCGGCAGTGTAACCCACGGGGACACCGGGGAGCTGTTTTTT.

The chain employs TRBV28 and TRBJ2-1; perhaps TRBD1 as D (7 bases). Trimming removed 4 bases from V and 3 bases from J, with 19 bases in between. The germline CDR1 and CDR2 sequences are MDHEN and SYDVKM. The CDR3 spans 17 residues. The CDR3 protein is CASSSPGGPPYYNEQFF. DNA for the CDR3: TGTGCCAGCAGTTCCCCAGGGGGGCCCCCTTACTACAATGAGCAGTTCTTC.

The sample holds one count of this clonotype. This CDR3 is CASSVGTGGKETQYF. DNA for the CDR3: TGTGCCAGCAGCGTAGGTACAGGAGGTAAAGAGACCCAGTACTTC. The chain uses TRBV9 and TRBJ2-5; tentatively, D is TRBD1 or TRBD2 (5 bases each). CDR3 length: 15 residues. V was clipped by 0 bases and J by 3 bases, with 12 bases between them. Looked up from germline, CDR1 is SGDLS and CDR2 is YYNGEE.

V is TRBV30 and J is TRBJ2-3, with a possible D match to TRBD2 (5 bases). The V gene lost 5 bases and the J gene lost 3 bases, with 9 bases spanning the gap. Germline V gene sequence: CDR1 GTSNPN, CDR2 SVGIG (reference sequence). The CDR3 has 12 residues. The CDR3 region is CAWGRRTDTQYF. The CDR3 nucleotides are TGTGCCTGGGGTCGGAGGACAGATACGCAGTATTTT.

This clonotype was picked up a small number of times. The chain has TRBV12-3 or TRBV12-4 and TRBJ1-5; D uncertain. V dropped 6 bases and J dropped 2 bases, with 14 bases sitting between them. The CDR3 extends over 15 amino acids. The CDR3 spells CASRQYNQGNQPQHF. The CDR3 nucleotides read TGTGCCAGCAGACAATATAACCAGGGCAATCAGCCCCAGCATTTT.

The chain uses TRBV4-2 and TRBJ1-4; D is undetermined. Between the trimmed V and J ends, which lost 1 base and 7 bases, there was a span of 10 bases. The CDR3 has 14 amino acids. CDR1 is LGHNA and CDR2 is YNFKEQ in the germline V gene. The CDR3 protein is CASSQGAEGEKLFF. The DNA for the CDR3 is TGTGCCAGCAGCCAAGGGGCAGAGGGTGAAAAACTGTTTTTT.

The V call is TRBV7-8, the J call TRBJ1-5; D uncertain. The CDR3 is 17 amino acids. Germline CDR1 and CDR2: SGHVS and FQNEAQ. V lost 1 base and J 0 bases, leaving 13 bases between the germline ends. The CDR3 region is CASSLERMGYSNQPQHF. The DNA of the CDR3 is TGTGCCAGCAGCTTAGAACGGATGGGGTATAGCAATCAGCCCCAGCATTTT.

At least ten counts were recorded for this clonotype. The chain carries TRBV29-1 and TRBJ1-5, with TRBD1 identical over 7 bases. CDR1 and CDR2 from the germline V gene are SQVTM and ANQGSEA. The CDR3 is 12 amino acids. With 5 bases clipped from V and 4 bases from J, the junction kept 2 bases outside the gene matches. The DNA for the CDR3 is TGCAGCGTTACGACAGGGAATCAGCCCCAGCATTTT. This translates into CSVTTGNQPQHF. Full variable domain (missing parts from reference TRBV29-1 and TRBJ1-5): SAVISQKPSRDICQRGTSLTIQCQVDSQVTMMFWYRQQPGQSLTLIATANQGSEATYESGFVIDKFPISRPNLTFSTLTVSNMSPEDSSIYLCSVTTGNQPQHFGDGTRLSIL.

The genes are TRBV20-1 and TRBJ2-3; D possibly uses TRBD1 or TRBD2 (5 bases each). This CDR3 is 16 amino acids long. Germline-derived CDR1 and CDR2 are DFQATT and SNEGSKA (reference sequence). V lost 5 bases, J lost 7 bases, and 25 bases lay in between. For the CDR3, the DNA is TGCAGTGCTCTCGGGGCCCTACTAGGCACAATCAATACGCAGTATTTT. Translated: CSALGALLGTINTQYF.

The CDR3 here is CASSLPGLAWFNEQFF. CDR3 bases: TGTGCCAGCAGCCTGCCGGGACTAGCATGGTTTAATGAGCAGTTCTTC. The J gene is TRBJ2-1, the V gene TRBV7-2; 9 bases match TRBD2. Trimming took 5 bases from V and 7 from J; bases not matched to a gene: 12. The CDR3 runs 16 residues. CDR1 and CDR2 (germline): SGHTA, FQGNSA.

This clonotype was recorded many times. The rearrangement joins TRBV28 to TRBJ2-7, with D perhaps TRBD2 (6 bases). Trimming took off 4 bases at V and 3 bases at J, with 28 bases between the two ends. The CDR3 length is 19 residues. Looked up from germline, CDR1 is MDHEN and CDR2 is SYDVKM. This CDR3 is CASSWREPGLNFLIYEQYF. The CDR3 DNA follows: TGTGCCAGCAGTTGGAGGGAACCTGGTTTAAATTTTCTTATCTACGAGCAGTACTTC.

A few counts support this clonotype. This rearrangement joins TRBV2 to TRBJ2-7; D ambiguous. The CDR3 sequence is 12 residues long. Germline assignment: CDR1 SNHLY and CDR2 FYNNEI. Trimming stripped 6 bases from V and 0 bases from J, with 6 bases between. The CDR3 DNA reads TGTGCCAGCAGCGGGCACTCCTACGAGCAGTACTTC. Protein product: CASSGHSYEQYF. The full variable domain, its missing parts supplied by reference TRBV2 and TRBJ2-7, is EPEVTQTPSHQVTQMGQEVILRCVPISNHLYFYWYRQILGQKVEFLVSFYNNEISEKSEIFDDQFSVERPDGSNFTLKIRSTKLEDSAMYFCASSGHSYEQYFGPGTRLTVT.

The genes are TRBV5-6 and TRBJ1-1, with 8 bases matching TRBD1. This CDR3 has 18 amino acids. V shed 2 bases and J 1 base; nucleotides not matched to a gene: 13. The germline gives CDR1 SGHDT, CDR2 YYEEEE. CDR3: CASSFSAQTGVWNTEAFF. For the CDR3, the DNA is TGTGCCAGCAGCTTTTCCGCTCAGACAGGGGTTTGGAACACTGAAGCTTTCTTT.

This clonotype came up many times. This chain joins TRBV5-1 and TRBJ2-7; no reliable D call. Deletions cut 1 base from V and 2 bases from J, with 10 bases between. The CDR3 is made up of 14 amino acids. CDR1 is SGHRS, CDR2 YFSETQ, per germline. CDR3 residues: CASSLKALPYEQYF. The CDR3 nucleotides read TGCGCCAGCAGCTTGAAGGCATTACCCTACGAGCAGTACTTC.

This rearrangement joins TRBV20-1 to TRBJ2-3; TRBD1 matches 9 bases. Germline lookup yields CDR1 DFQATT and CDR2 SNEGSKA (reference sequence). The CDR3 covers 17 residues. V shed 3 bases and J 4 bases; nucleotides not matched to a gene: 14. This CDR3 reads CSARNTNPGQGPDTQYF. As DNA, the CDR3 is TGCAGTGCTAGGAACACTAATCCGGGACAGGGCCCAGATACGCAGTATTTT.

This clonotype was picked up a small number of times. The chain carries TRBV11-2 and TRBJ2-3; TRBD2 aligns across 15 bases. This CDR3 region has 18 residues. The ends lost 4 bases at V and 0 bases at J; junction bases unmatched: 5. Germline CDR1 and CDR2: SGHAT and FQNNGV. CDR3 loop: CASSSRTSGRVSTDTQYF. Written as DNA, the CDR3 is TGTGCCAGCAGCTCACGGACTAGCGGGAGGGTTAGCACAGATACGCAGTATTTT.

The chain carries TRBV12-3 or TRBV12-4 and TRBJ2-6; D gene uncertain. V was cut by 5 bases and J by 2 bases, with 7 bases left in between. The CDR3 spans 14 residues. The CDR3 coding sequence is TGTGCCAGCAGTCCTACTCCTGGGGCCAACGTCCTGACTTTC. This translates into CASSPTPGANVLTF.

Here the CDR3 reads CASSLGRWDLTGRTQPQHF. CDR3 in DNA: TGTGCCAGCAGCCTCGGGCGCTGGGATCTGACAGGGAGGACTCAGCCCCAGCATTTT. This chain uses TRBV4-2 with TRBJ1-5, with 7 bases aligning to TRBD1. This CDR3 has 19 amino acids. J gave up 6 bases and V 4 bases, and 21 bases lay outside the gene matches. Per germline, CDR1 LGHNA and CDR2 YNFKEQ.

J is TRBJ2-3 and V is TRBV28; TRBD2 aligns across 15 bases. Germline values: CDR1 MDHEN, CDR2 SYDVKM. The J segment lost 3 bases and the V segment lost 2 bases, leaving 6 bases of the junction unmatched. The length of the CDR3 is 18 residues. The CDR3 here is CASSLTGLAGGITDTQYF. The CDR3, as DNA: TGTGCCAGCAGTTTAACGGGACTAGCGGGAGGAATAACAGATACGCAGTATTTT.

The chain carries TRBV7-6 and TRBJ2-7; 7 bases are a match to TRBD2. With 2 bases clipped from V and 5 bases from J, the junction kept 6 bases outside the gene matches. The germline V gene has CDR1 SGHVS and CDR2 FNYEAQ. This CDR3 comprises 14 residues. CDR3 region: CASSLWEGGDEQYF. The CDR3, as DNA: TGTGCCAGCAGCTTATGGGAGGGTGGCGACGAGCAGTACTTC.